Listed below are T cell receptor beta chains from one sample, sequenced in a study of T cells expressing NK-cell markers. TCRdb re-called the 5' RACE reads; one entry per CDR3 protein, DNA not given. Its table records 500,000 or so distinct CDR3 sequences. What was sequenced was blood T cells: a sorted CD56 or NKG2C T cell subset, CD4+ or CD8+ T cells, or bulk PBMC T cells (not recorded which). Source of these receptors: a man aged 18 to 30 in good health. Both conserved end residues are part of each CDR3. Fields, in order: J gene, V gene, CDR3 protein.

J: TRBJ2-5
V: TRBV20-1
CDR3: CSALVGGPQETQYF

J: TRBJ2-7
V: TRBV20-1
CDR3: CSAPGQQIFLRSSYEQYF

J: TRBJ2-1
V: TRBV10-3
CDR3: CAVGGTGYNEQFF

J: TRBJ1-2
V: TRBV10-3
CDR3: CAIGQGTGYGYTF

J: TRBJ1-6
V: TRBV12-3/TRBV12-4
CDR3: CASSETGNYNSPLHF

J: TRBJ2-3
V: TRBV2
CDR3: CASRGYQLAGVGDTQYF

J: TRBJ2-3
V: TRBV10-3
CDR3: CAISLLPKDTQYF

J: TRBJ1-2
V: TRBV20-1
CDR3: CSAHRDRGLVRYGYTF

J: TRBJ2-7
V: TRBV7-2
CDR3: CASSFTDRDWTYEQYF

J: TRBJ2-3
V: TRBV5-1
CDR3: CASSLERGLGTDTQYF